The clone carrying this T cell receptor beta chain was observed many times. No antigen is known for it. From germline, CDR1 is MNHEY and CDR2 SMNVEV (reference sequence). V lost 1 base and J 2 bases, leaving 12 bases between the germline ends. The length of the CDR3 is 15 residues. TCRdb re-called the 5' RACE reads with MiXCR, one entry per CDR3 protein. This sample has approximately 50,000 distinct CDR3 sequences; under 13% occur once, and the top ten carry 5.3%. This sample stems from a study of neurological immune-mediated disorders. Notes on the study in general: TCR-beta repertoires seemed private in all groups, with no expanded CDR3 amino acid sequences shared.

This rearrangement joins TRBV27 to TRBJ2-7; D gene unclear. Sequenced: PBMCs. The sequence was collected from a man in his 70s with HTLV-1-associated myelopathy (HAM/TSP). The CDR3 loop reads CASSLLPGPTYEQYF. The CDR3 nucleotides read TGTGCCAGCAGTTTATTACCAGGCCCCACCTACGAGCAGTACTTC.